Listed here is a single TCR beta chain. Its cognate antigen is unknown. TCRB transcripts that were expressed got sequenced, as all of the isolated RNA had been reverse transcribed. Clones were sequenced by immunoSEQ multiplex PCR, and TCRdb holds only the in-frame ones, with some missing. The top ten clones hold approximately 0.087% of a sample with 620,000 or so clones, 15% to 17% of them seen once. Donors contributed one heparinised blood draw apiece, averaging about 116 mL. The data stem from a study of beta chain features in type 1 diabetes. Study results and caveats: Naive, central memory and Treg TCRB repertoires appeared more alike in patients than in healthy donors. Junctions at VDJ sites from type 1 diabetes patients had fewer insertions and more deletions. Although PCR might favor shorter templates, it would do so equally in patients and controls.

What was sequenced was naive CD4+ T cells from blood. The clonotype originates from a man in his late teens or twenties in good health.

The CDR3 nucleotides read TGCGCCAGCAGCCAACTTGGGCGACAGGACAGACACTATGGCTACACCTTC. It encodes CASSQLGRQDRHYGYTF. V gene TRBV4-3 combines with J gene TRBJ1-2; the D gene is possibly TRBD1 (6 bases). The CDR3 totals 17 residues. From germline, CDR1 is LGHNA and CDR2 YSLEER. Trimming took off 2 bases at V and 3 bases at J, with 19 bases between the two ends.